The clone carrying this T cell receptor (beta chain) was counted at least ten times. Its antigen is currently unknown. Unmatched junction bases numbered 5, after V lost 0 bases and J lost 6 bases. This CDR3 spans 15 amino acids. Germline CDR1 and CDR2: LNHNV and YYDKDF (reference sequence). The sample comes from a study of CD8 T cells in ankylosing spondylitis. Whole-study findings and limits: Disease-linked clones were found to be CD8+ and relatively rare in peripheral blood. One TCR beta motif, made up of fewer than 10 highly homologous variants, appeared characteristic of ankylosing spondylitis blood. In reactive arthritis synovial fluid and blood, some motif variants had been reported before.

The authors made TCR beta libraries by quantitative 5'-RACE with molecular barcodes. MiXCR, run by TCRdb on the 5' RACE reads, gives a single entry per CDR3 protein. The data show approximately 140,000 distinct CDR3 sequences, with roughly 8.8% seen just once and 7.3% held by the top ten. The V and J genes are TRBV15 and TRBJ1-5; 7 nucleotides match TRBD1. The sample was synovial fluid, either unsorted or a sorted T cell fraction (not recorded which). This receptor was obtained from a male donor with ankylosing spondylitis. CDR3 sequence: CATSRDVTGAQPQHF. The CDR3 bases are TGTGCCACCAGCAGAGATGTAACAGGGGCTCAGCCCCAGCATTTT. The full variable domain, its missing parts supplied by reference TRBV15 and TRBJ1-5, is DAMVIQNPRYQVTQFGKPVTLSCSQTLNHNVMYWYQQKSSQAPKLLFHYYDKDFNNEADTPDNFQSRRPNTSFCFLDIRSPGLGDTAMYLCATSRDVTGAQPQHFGDGTRLSIL.